These 16 T cell receptor beta chains were all obtained from the same sample, sequenced in a study of post-analysis software for immune sequencing data. Study outcomes and limitations: Five or six TRBV segments, TRBV5-6, TRBV5-1 and TRBV20-1 among them, were found more frequent in patients than controls.

Unique-molecular-identifier-tagged TCR beta cDNA libraries were used. TCRdb re-called the PCR reads through MiXCR, storing one row per CDR3 protein. The sample lists approximately 460,000 distinct CDR3 sequences, roughly 45% seen once, with about 12% in the top ten. Antigen specificity for these receptors is unknown. Sequencing input: blood. The receptors shown here come from a girl aged 10-17 years with multiple sclerosis.

This chain joins TRBV27 and TRBJ2-7; possibly TRBD1 for D (6 bases). Trimming took off 5 bases at V and 6 bases at J, with 23 bases between the two ends. Germline V gene sequence: CDR1 MNHEY, CDR2 SMNVEV (reference sequence). CDR3 length equals 16 residues. CDR3 loop: CASSLRKQGAFSEQYF. The DNA for the CDR3 is TGTGCCAGCAGTCTCCGTAAACAGGGAGCTTTTTCCGAGCAGTACTTC.

Concerning this clonotype itself: A junction end diverges from the germline sequence, so it may reflect a read error. The chain couples TRBV5-1 to TRBJ2-1; D is perhaps TRBD2 (5 bases). Germline V gene data show CDR1 as SGHRS and CDR2 as YFSETQ. The CDR3 sequence is 16 residues long. CDR3 nucleotides: TGCGCCAGCAGCCCGGAGGTGCCATCCCTATACAATGGGCAGTTCTTC. Protein product: CASSPEVPSLYNGQFF.

The chain recombines TRBV10-3 with TRBJ1-2; 11 bases agree with TRBD1. The J segment lost 2 bases and the V segment lost 8 bases, leaving 7 bases of the junction unmatched. The V gene's germline CDR1 is ENHRY and CDR2 SYGVKD. The CDR3 is made up of 15 amino acids. CDR3 nucleotides: TGTGCCATCCTCGGGACAGGGGGGTTAAACTATGGCTACACCTTC. This translates into CAILGTGGLNYGYTF.

This clonotype has a handful of counts. This chain uses TRBV5-1 with TRBJ2-1; 7 nucleotides match TRBD2. CDR1 is SGHRS, CDR2 YFSETQ, per germline. This CDR3 region has 14 residues. The trim removed 4 bases at V and 6 bases at J, leaving 7 bases unmatched. The CDR3 nucleotides are TGCGCCAGCAGCGGACTAGGGCCGTCCAATGAGCAGTTCTTC. As protein: CASSGLGPSNEQFF.

The rearrangement uses TRBV5-1 and TRBJ2-7, with 11 bases lining up with TRBD1. Trimming took 0 bases from V and 6 from J; bases not matched to a gene: 5. Germline CDR1 reads SGHRS; CDR2 reads YFSETQ. This CDR3 has 15 residues. CDR3: CASSLEGTGGSEQYF. CDR3 in DNA: TGCGCCAGCAGCTTGGAAGGGACAGGGGGTTCCGAGCAGTACTTC.

A few counts support this clonotype. The chain has TRBV4-3 and TRBJ2-7; no reliable D call. V was cut by 0 bases and J by 4 bases, with 7 bases left in between. The CDR3 consists of 13 residues. Germline assignment: CDR1 LGHNA and CDR2 YSLEER. This CDR3 reads CASSQDQRYEQYF. The DNA for the CDR3 is TGCGCCAGCAGCCAAGACCAAAGATACGAGCAGTACTTC.

The chain joins TRBV12-3 or TRBV12-4 to TRBJ2-7; 7 bases are shared with TRBD2. The CDR3 contains 15 residues. The ends lost 1 base at V and 1 base at J; junction bases unmatched: 4. CDR3 in DNA: TGTGCCAGCAGTTTAGGGGGACTATTTTCCTACGAGCAGTACTTC. Protein sequence: CASSLGGLFSYEQYF.

This clonotype was detected only once. The chain has TRBV2 and TRBJ2-5, with D perhaps TRBD1 or TRBD2 (5 bases each). This CDR3 contains 16 residues. Germline loops: CDR1 SNHLY, CDR2 FYNNEI. V lost 5 bases and J 1 base, leaving 17 bases between the germline ends. In DNA, the CDR3 is TGTGCCAGCAGTCCCTGGGGGATCCTAGTCCAAGAGACCCAGTACTTC. Protein product: CASSPWGILVQETQYF.

The chain recombines TRBV15 with TRBJ1-2, with D unresolved. V shed 5 bases and J shed 0 bases, with 10 bases lying between them. This CDR3 has 14 residues. Germline CDR1 reads LNHNV; CDR2 reads YYDKDF (reference sequence). CDR3 sequence: CATSSGRTNYGYTF. In nucleotides, the CDR3 is TGTGCCACCAGCTCCGGACGGACTAACTATGGCTACACCTTC.

The rearrangement joins TRBV24-1 to TRBJ2-7; 10 positions match TRBD2. With 2 bases clipped from V and 5 bases from J, the junction kept 14 bases outside the gene matches. The CDR3 extends over 18 amino acids. CDR1 and CDR2 from the germline V gene are KGHDR and SFDVKD. CDR3 in DNA: TGTGCCACCAGTGATTCGAAAAGGCTGCTAGCGGGAGCCCACGAGCAGTACTTC. It specifies CATSDSKRLLAGAHEQYF.

This sequence joins TRBV7-9 and TRBJ2-7, with D possibly matching TRBD2 (5 bases). The V and J ends lost 3 bases and 3 bases respectively, with 9 bases between them. Germline lookup yields CDR1 SEHNR and CDR2 FQNEAQ (reference sequence). The CDR3 runs to 13 residues. In DNA, the CDR3 is TGTGCCAGCAGCTTGGCTACTAGCTACGAGCAGTACTTC. Translating it yields CASSLATSYEQYF.

This clonotype was detected only a few times. The genes are TRBV20-1 and TRBJ2-1, with 14 bases lining up with TRBD2. V was pared by 5 bases and J by 8 bases, with 8 bases of the junction left unmatched. The CDR3 sequence is 15 residues long. Germline lookup yields CDR1 DFQATT and CDR2 SNEGSKA (reference sequence). The CDR3 DNA sequence: TGCAGTGCTGCAATGGGACTAGCGGGAGTATATGAGCAGTTCTTC. Its protein is CSAAMGLAGVYEQFF.

CDR3 coding DNA: TGCGCCAGCAGCCCGGATGGGGGACAGGGCTCTTACAATGAGCAGTTCTTC. It codes for CASSPDGGQGSYNEQFF. The J gene is TRBJ2-1, the V gene TRBV4-1, with 9 bases matching TRBD1. The CDR3 contains 17 residues. In germline, CDR1 is MGHRA, CDR2 YSYEKL. The ends lost 4 bases at V and 4 bases at J; junction bases unmatched: 11.

The rearrangement uses TRBV29-1 and TRBJ2-1; D gene ambiguous. From germline, CDR1 is SQVTM and CDR2 ANQGSEA. The CDR3 is made up of 11 amino acids. V was cut by 3 bases and J by 10 bases, with 10 bases left in between. The DNA of the CDR3 is TGCAGCGTTGACATCGTTTGGGAGCAGTTCTTC. Residues: CSVDIVWEQFF.

The chain joins TRBV28 to TRBJ1-2, with D maybe TRBD1 (5 bases). CDR3 length equals 16 residues. Trimming stripped 7 bases from V and 0 bases from J, with 18 bases between. Germline V gene data show CDR1 as MDHEN and CDR2 as SYDVKM. CDR3 in DNA: TGTGCCAGCAATCTCCTACCGGGGGACTCTAACTATGGCTACACCTTC. This sequence encodes CASNLLPGDSNYGYTF.

J is TRBJ2-7 and V is TRBV18; either TRBD1 or TRBD2 may supply D (6 bases each). V lost 0 bases and J 2 bases, leaving 11 bases between the germline ends. The CDR3 extends over 15 amino acids. The germline V gene encodes CDR1 KGHSH and CDR2 LQKENI. CDR3 in DNA: TGTGCCAGCTCACCACCGGAGGGGGTAGCCTACGAGCAGTACTTC. Translation: CASSPPEGVAYEQYF.